These T cell receptor beta chains were read from a single sample in a study of Graves' ophthalmopathy and Graves' hyperthyroidism. TCRdb itself ran the multiplex PCR reads through MiXCR, one entry per CDR3 protein. The table has 150,000 to 200,000 distinct CDR3 sequences, just under 40% seen once. Sequencing was performed on peripheral blood. These receptors originate from a man aged 30-40 years with Graves' ophthalmopathy. Each CDR3 is given with its conserved first and last residue. D genes are given only for firm matches. The size field is filled for only some rows; it gives once, few, many or a size class.

CDR3aa: CASRNGGQGETQYF; CDR3nt: TGTGCCAGCAGGAACGGGGGGCAGGGGGAGACCCAGTACTTC; len: 14; d_gene: -; j_gene: TRBJ2-5; v_gene: TRBV7-2; abundance: -
CDR3aa: CASSPGPPYEQYF; CDR3nt: TGTGCCAGCAGTCCCGGACCTCCCTACGAGCAGTACTTC; len: 13; d_gene: -; j_gene: TRBJ2-7; v_gene: TRBV6-1; abundance: -
CDR3aa: CASSLQDEQYF; CDR3nt: TGTGCCAGCAGTTTACAGGACGAGCAGTACTTC; len: 11; d_gene: -; j_gene: TRBJ2-7; v_gene: TRBV28; abundance: -
CDR3aa: CASSPSDRQETQYF; CDR3nt: TGTGCCAGCAGTCCGTCGGACCGCCAAGAGACCCAGTACTTC; len: 14; d_gene: -; j_gene: TRBJ2-5; v_gene: TRBV28; abundance: many
CDR3aa: CARRDGMNTEAFF; CDR3nt: TGTGCCAGAAGGGACGGCATGAACACTGAAGCTTTCTTT; len: 13; d_gene: -; j_gene: TRBJ1-1; v_gene: TRBV2; abundance: once
CDR3aa: CASSWGGGNQPQHF; CDR3nt: TGTGCCAGCAGCTGGGGGGGTGGCAATCAGCCCCAGCATTTT; len: 14; d_gene: -; j_gene: TRBJ1-5; v_gene: TRBV11-2; abundance: many
CDR3aa: CASSYNRDPSYEQYF; CDR3nt: TGTGCCAGCAGTTACAACAGGGATCCCTCCTACGAGCAGTACTTC; len: 15; d_gene: -; j_gene: TRBJ2-7; v_gene: TRBV6-5; abundance: -
CDR3aa: CASSYMNTEAFF; CDR3nt: TGTGCCAGCAGCTACATGAACACTGAAGCTTTCTTT; len: 12; d_gene: -; j_gene: TRBJ1-1; v_gene: TRBV12-3/TRBV12-4; abundance: few
CDR3aa: CSATTLPGGYNSPLHF; CDR3nt: TGCAGTGCCACCACCCTTCCCGGGGGGTATAATTCACCCCTCCACTTT; len: 16; d_gene: -; j_gene: TRBJ1-6; v_gene: TRBV20-1; abundance: many
CDR3aa: CASNGAGSSYEQYF; CDR3nt: TGTGCCAGCAACGGGGCAGGGAGCTCCTACGAGCAGTACTTC; len: 14; d_gene: -; j_gene: TRBJ2-7; v_gene: TRBV9; abundance: many
CDR3aa: CASSQGPGLGGSPLHF; CDR3nt: TGCGCCAGCAGCCAAGGACCAGGACTCGGGGGTTCACCCCTCCACTTT; len: 16; d_gene: -; j_gene: TRBJ1-6; v_gene: TRBV4-3; abundance: many
CDR3aa: CASSLGLDRTGPQGTQYF; CDR3nt: TGTGCCAGCAGCTTAGGATTAGATAGGACAGGCCCTCAGGGGACCCAGTACTTC; len: 18; d_gene: TRBD1; j_gene: TRBJ2-5; v_gene: TRBV11-2; abundance: -
CDR3aa: CASSFTVSGANVLTF; CDR3nt: TGTGCCAGCAGCTTTACAGTCTCTGGGGCCAACGTCCTGACTTTC; len: 15; d_gene: -; j_gene: TRBJ2-6; v_gene: TRBV6-5; abundance: many
CDR3aa: CASSAGPTYEQYF; CDR3nt: TGTGCCAGCAGCGCCGGGCCCACCTACGAGCAGTACTTC; len: 13; d_gene: -; j_gene: TRBJ2-7; v_gene: TRBV7-3; abundance: -
CDR3aa: CASSLGPVAGAGETQYF; CDR3nt: TGTGCCAGCAGCTTAGGCCCAGTAGCGGGAGCAGGAGAGACCCAGTACTTC; len: 17; d_gene: TRBD2; j_gene: TRBJ2-5; v_gene: TRBV11-2; abundance: once
CDR3aa: CASTRTLGTGELFF; CDR3nt: TGTGCCAGCACCCGGACCCTGGGGACCGGGGAGCTGTTTTTT; len: 14; d_gene: -; j_gene: TRBJ2-2; v_gene: TRBV5-5; abundance: many
CDR3aa: CASSGDPGELFF; CDR3nt: TGTGCCAGCAGCGGGGATCCGGGGGAGCTGTTTTTT; len: 12; d_gene: -; j_gene: TRBJ2-2; v_gene: TRBV7-9; abundance: many
CDR3aa: CASSLRQGEQYF; CDR3nt: TGTGCCAGCAGTTTGAGGCAGGGGGAGCAGTACTTC; len: 12; d_gene: -; j_gene: TRBJ2-7; v_gene: TRBV27; abundance: many
CDR3aa: CASSESDSGRYQQYF; CDR3nt: TGCGCCAGCAGTGAGAGCGACTCCGGAAGGTACCAGCAGTACTTC; len: 15; d_gene: -; j_gene: TRBJ2-7; v_gene: TRBV10-1; abundance: -
CDR3aa: CSARANLDDTYEQYF; CDR3nt: TGCAGTGCTAGAGCCAACCTGGACGATACCTACGAGCAGTACTTC; len: 15; d_gene: -; j_gene: TRBJ2-7; v_gene: TRBV20-1; abundance: -
CDR3aa: CASSLASTGGYEQYF; CDR3nt: TGTGCCAGCAGCTTAGCGTCTACAGGGGGCTACGAGCAGTACTTC; len: 15; d_gene: TRBD1; j_gene: TRBJ2-7; v_gene: TRBV7-2; abundance: -
CDR3aa: CASSGGDFENIQYF; CDR3nt: TGTGCCAGCAGCGGAGGGGATTTCGAAAACATTCAGTACTTC; len: 14; d_gene: -; j_gene: TRBJ2-4; v_gene: TRBV5-6; abundance: many
CDR3aa: CASRGRYTEAFF; CDR3nt: TGTGCCAGCAGGGGTCGGTACACTGAAGCTTTCTTT; len: 12; d_gene: -; j_gene: TRBJ1-1; v_gene: TRBV6-5; abundance: many
CDR3aa: CASSYFAGEGTEAFF; CDR3nt: TGTGCCAGCAGTTACTTTGCGGGCGAGGGCACTGAAGCTTTCTTT; len: 15; d_gene: -; j_gene: TRBJ1-1; v_gene: TRBV6-5; abundance: -
CDR3aa: CASSLLQAAGGQPQHF; CDR3nt: TGTGCCAGCAGTTTACTCCAGGCTGCCGGAGGTCAGCCCCAGCATTTT; len: 16; d_gene: -; j_gene: TRBJ1-5; v_gene: TRBV6-2/TRBV6-3; abundance: many
CDR3aa: CASSLDRHSSYEQYF; CDR3nt: TGTGCCAGCAGCCTTGACAGGCATAGCTCCTACGAGCAGTACTTC; len: 15; d_gene: -; j_gene: TRBJ2-7; v_gene: TRBV7-2; abundance: -
CDR3aa: CASSYSGRQETQYF; CDR3nt: TGTGCCAGCAGTTACTCGGGCAGACAAGAGACCCAGTACTTC; len: 14; d_gene: -; j_gene: TRBJ2-5; v_gene: TRBV6-5; abundance: -
CDR3aa: CSASPRSANTGELFF; CDR3nt: TGCAGTGCTAGCCCCCGAAGCGCGAACACCGGGGAGCTGTTTTTT; len: 15; d_gene: -; j_gene: TRBJ2-2; v_gene: TRBV20-1; abundance: many
CDR3aa: CASRPNLVREQYF; CDR3nt: TGTGCCAGCAGACCTAATCTGGTCCGCGAGCAGTACTTC; len: 13; d_gene: -; j_gene: TRBJ2-7; v_gene: TRBV12-3/TRBV12-4; abundance: -
CDR3aa: CASSSSGSSSSYEQYF; CDR3nt: TGTGCCAGCTCATCCTCCGGGTCGTCAAGCTCCTACGAGCAGTACTTC; len: 16; d_gene: -; j_gene: TRBJ2-7; v_gene: TRBV18; abundance: many
CDR3aa: CASSFFRGGYEQYF; CDR3nt: TGTGCCAGCAGTTTTTTTAGGGGAGGCTACGAGCAGTACTTC; len: 14; d_gene: -; j_gene: TRBJ2-7; v_gene: TRBV12-3/TRBV12-4; abundance: once
CDR3aa: CASSGRSYEQYF; CDR3nt: TGTGCCAGCAGCGGTAGATCCTACGAGCAGTACTTC; len: 12; d_gene: -; j_gene: TRBJ2-7; v_gene: TRBV9; abundance: many
CDR3aa: CASSPVAGPWEEAFF; CDR3nt: TGTGCCAGCAGCCCGGTGGCAGGCCCTTGGGAAGAAGCTTTCTTT; len: 15; d_gene: -; j_gene: TRBJ1-1; v_gene: TRBV6-1; abundance: -
CDR3aa: CASYRNYEQYF; CDR3nt: TGTGCCAGCTACCGAAACTACGAGCAGTACTTC; len: 11; d_gene: -; j_gene: TRBJ2-7; v_gene: TRBV6-1; abundance: -
CDR3aa: CASSYYGTGQHEQYF; CDR3nt: TGTGCCAGCAGTTACTATGGGACAGGGCAACACGAGCAGTACTTC; len: 15; d_gene: TRBD1; j_gene: TRBJ2-7; v_gene: TRBV6-5; abundance: -
CDR3aa: CASTPLPYTEAFF; CDR3nt: TGTGCCAGCACCCCTTTGCCATACACTGAAGCTTTCTTT; len: 13; d_gene: -; j_gene: TRBJ1-1; v_gene: TRBV12-3/TRBV12-4; abundance: -
CDR3aa: CASSQANSGLAGEMEQYF; CDR3nt: TGCGCCAGCAGCCAAGCAAACTCGGGACTAGCGGGAGAGATGGAGCAGTACTTC; len: 18; d_gene: TRBD2; j_gene: TRBJ2-7; v_gene: TRBV4-1; abundance: -
CDR3aa: CASTSGGGEQYF; CDR3nt: TGTGCCAGCACCTCAGGGGGCGGCGAGCAGTACTTC; len: 12; d_gene: TRBD1; j_gene: TRBJ2-7; v_gene: TRBV6-5; abundance: many
CDR3aa: CASSLTGGVGTQYF; CDR3nt: TGTGCCAGCAGTTTGACAGGGGGCGTGGGGACCCAGTACTTC; len: 14; d_gene: TRBD1; j_gene: TRBJ2-5; v_gene: TRBV6-5; abundance: many